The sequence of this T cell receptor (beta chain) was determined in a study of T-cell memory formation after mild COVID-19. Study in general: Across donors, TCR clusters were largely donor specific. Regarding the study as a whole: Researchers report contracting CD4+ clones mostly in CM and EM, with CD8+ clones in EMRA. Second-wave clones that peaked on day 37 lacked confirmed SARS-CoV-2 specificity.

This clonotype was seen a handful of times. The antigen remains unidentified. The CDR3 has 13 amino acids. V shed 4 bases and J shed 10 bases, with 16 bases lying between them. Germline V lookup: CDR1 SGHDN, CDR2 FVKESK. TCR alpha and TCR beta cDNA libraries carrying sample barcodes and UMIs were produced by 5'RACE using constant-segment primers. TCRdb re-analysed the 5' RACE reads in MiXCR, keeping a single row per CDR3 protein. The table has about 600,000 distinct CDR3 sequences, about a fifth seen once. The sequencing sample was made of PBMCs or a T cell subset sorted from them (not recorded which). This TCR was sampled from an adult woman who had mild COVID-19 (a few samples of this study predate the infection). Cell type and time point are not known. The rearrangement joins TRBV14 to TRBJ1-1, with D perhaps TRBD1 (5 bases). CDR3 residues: CASSRQPQKSAFF. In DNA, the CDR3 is TGTGCCAGCAGCCGACAGCCCCAAAAGTCAGCTTTCTTT.